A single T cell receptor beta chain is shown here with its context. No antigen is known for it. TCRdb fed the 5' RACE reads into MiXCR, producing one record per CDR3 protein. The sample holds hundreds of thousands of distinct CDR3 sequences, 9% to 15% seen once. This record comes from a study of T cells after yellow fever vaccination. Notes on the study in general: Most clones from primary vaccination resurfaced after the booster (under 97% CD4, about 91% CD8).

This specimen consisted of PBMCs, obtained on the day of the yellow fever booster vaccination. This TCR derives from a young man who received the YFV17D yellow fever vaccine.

Written as DNA, the CDR3 is TGTGCCAGCAGCTTAGGGAGACTCGGGAGAGGAGACTATAATTCACCCCTCCACTTT. This encodes CASSLGRLGRGDYNSPLHF. J is TRBJ1-6 and V is TRBV11-2; the D is unclear. The CDR3 consists of 19 residues. Germline CDR1 is SGHAT and CDR2 is FQNNGV. V was cut by 1 base and J by 3 bases, with 19 bases left in between. The full variable domain, in which reference TRBV11-2 and TRBJ1-6 provide the parts outside the CDR3, is EAGVAQSPRYKIIEKRQSVAFWCNPISGHATLYWYQQILGQGPKLLIQFQNNGVVDDSQLPKDRFSAERLKGVDSTLKIQPAKLEDSAVYLCASSLGRLGRGDYNSPLHFGNGTRLTVT.